This TCR beta chain stems from a study of T cells after yellow fever vaccination. About the research overall: Libraries from low-cell-number fractions were prepared with the SMART-Seq v4 Ultra Low Input RNA kit.

CDR1 is ENHRY and CDR2 is SYGVKD in the germline V gene. The CDR3 is 13 amino acids. V gave up 9 bases and J gave up 4 bases, with 15 bases separating them. Production of TCR cDNA was by 5'RACE template switching, which also added a universal primer site and UMIs. TCRdb processed the 5' RACE reads anew with MiXCR; each CDR3 protein has one entry. The profile covers 120,000 to 150,000 distinct CDR3 sequences, with around 7.7% appearing a single time and 0.55% to 0.9% taken by the ten largest. This clonotype was counted many times. The antigen remains unidentified. The study, taken as a whole, reports: Post-booster samples contained most primary-vaccination clones (around 95% CD4, around 89% CD8). Abundant clonotypes from the bulk population could have been carried over as contaminants into FACS-sorted repertoires.

The TCR comes from a man in his thirties or forties who received the YFV17D yellow fever vaccine. The J gene is TRBJ2-5, the V gene TRBV10-3; tentatively, D is TRBD1 (6 bases). Source: CD4+ T cells sorted from PBMCs, taken 5 days after the yellow fever booster vaccination. For the CDR3, the DNA is TGTGCCATGGGGGCAGGGAATGGAGAGACCCAGTACTTC. Residues: CAMGAGNGETQYF.